Sequencing of this T cell receptor beta chain was carried out in a study of graft-versus-host responses after intestinal transplantation. Across the whole study: Every transplant recipient was induced with anti-thymocyte globulin, then maintained on tacrolimus and steroids for two to three years. Study-wide points: Graft-versus-host to host-versus-graft clonal ratios in allografts were high in patients with graft-donor T cell macrochimerism. GvH clones appeared in recipient marrow, some first in ileum or blood.

V lost 3 bases and J 3 bases, leaving 12 bases between the germline ends. This CDR3 spans 14 amino acids. Germline CDR1 reads KGHSH; CDR2 reads LQKENI. On this clone: Its matching antigen is unknown.

The method was immunoSEQ multiplex PCR; TCRdb's version includes in-frame clones alone and lacks a portion of them. The sample has under 90,000 clones, approximately 89% seen once. This TCR derives from a human donor who was the organ donor for an intestinal transplant. Material: unstimulated CD4+ T cells sorted from spleen or lymph node cells, obtained before transplant. The chain links TRBV18 to TRBJ2-7; maybe TRBD1 (5 bases). Here the CDR3 reads CASSPPGPIYEQYF. The CDR3, as DNA: TGTGCCAGCTCACCGCCAGGGCCGATCTACGAGCAGTACTTC. Full variable domain (missing parts from reference TRBV18 and TRBJ2-7): NAGVMQNPRHLVRRRGQEARLRCSPMKGHSHVYWYRQLPEEGLKFMVYLQKENIIDESGMPKERFSAEFPKEGPSILRIQQVVRGDSAAYFCASSPPGPIYEQYFGPGTRLTVT.